The 28 T cell receptor beta chains below come from one sample, sequenced in a study of cytotoxic CD8 clonotypes in ibrutinib-treated CLL. Method: immunoSEQ multiplex PCR; TCRdb's copy keeps in-frame clones and lacks some. The data contain approximately 120,000 clones, 84% of them seen just once; the ten biggest clones take up 3.3%. The sample in question was PBMCs, obtained after 24 months of ibrutinib treatment. These receptor sequences come from a human donor with chronic lymphocytic leukemia.

Comments on this clone: One junction end disagrees with the germline gene, perhaps due to a read error. The chain joins TRBV4-1 to TRBJ2-2, with 9 bases identical to TRBD1. The germline V gene has CDR1 MGHRA and CDR2 YSYEKL. The CDR3 sequence is 20 residues long. The CDR3 coding sequence is TGCGCCAGCAGCCAAGAGGAAAGGGACAGGGTTTGGAAGAGCACCAGGGAGCTGTTTTTT. As protein: CASSQEERDRVWKSTRELFF.

The V gene is TRBV6-5, the J gene TRBJ2-1, with D hard to call. Trimming removed 6 bases at V and 5 bases at J, with 5 bases between. Germline CDR1 and CDR2: MNHEY and SVGAGI. This CDR3 has 11 residues. The CDR3: CASSRNNEQFF. The CDR3 coding sequence is TGTGCCAGCAGCCGTAACAATGAGCAGTTCTTC.

This chain uses TRBV4-1 with TRBJ1-1; 7 bases line up with TRBD1. CDR3 size: 14 residues. From germline, CDR1 is MGHRA and CDR2 YSYEKL. V trimming: 4 bases; J trimming: 6 bases; junction bases outside the gene matches: 8. CDR3: CASSPPDRISEAFF. The CDR3 DNA sequence: TGCGCCAGCAGCCCTCCGGACAGGATCTCTGAAGCTTTCTTT.

The chain couples TRBV30 to TRBJ1-5; 7 nucleotides align to TRBD1. The CDR3 has 17 amino acids. After removal of 0 bases from V and 3 bases from J, the junction contained 11 bases not matched to a gene. Germline V lookup: CDR1 GTSNPN, CDR2 SVGIG (reference sequence). The CDR3 DNA sequence: TGTGCCTGGAGTGTATTGGGTGGACAGGCGAACAATCAGCCCCAGCATTTT. This sequence encodes CAWSVLGGQANNQPQHF.

This chain joins TRBV18 and TRBJ1-1; D call uncertain. Germline CDR1 reads KGHSH; CDR2 reads LQKENI. Trimming pared 6 bases from V and 8 bases from J, leaving 19 bases between. The CDR3 has 14 amino acids. CDR3 coding DNA: TGTGCCAGCTCCCCCGGGTTGGCTGGTGCGGAAGCTTTCTTT. Amino acids: CASSPGLAGAEAFF.

The rearrangement links TRBV6-5 to TRBJ1-2; 8 nucleotides align to TRBD1. Germline V lookup: CDR1 MNHEY, CDR2 SVGAGI. Trimming removed 6 bases from V and 3 bases from J; junction bases left unmatched: 9. The length of the CDR3 is 15 residues. The CDR3 is CASSPVQGGDYGYTF. CDR3 in DNA: TGTGCCAGCAGCCCGGTACAGGGGGGGGACTATGGCTACACCTTC.

V gene TRBV30 combines with J gene TRBJ1-2; 11 bases map to TRBD1. Germline CDR1 is GTSNPN and CDR2 is SVGIG (reference sequence). V was pared by 3 bases and J by 4 bases, with 4 bases of the junction left unmatched. The CDR3 sequence is 14 residues long. CDR3 amino acids: CAWRGQGAVYGYTF. Here the CDR3 DNA reads TGTGCCTGGAGAGGACAGGGGGCAGTCTATGGCTACACCTTC.

This clone was observed a few times. The V gene is TRBV5-4, the J gene TRBJ1-2; 9 nucleotides line up with TRBD1. The CDR3 runs to 13 residues. J gave up 6 bases and V 5 bases, and 5 bases lay outside the gene matches. From germline, CDR1 is SGHNT and CDR2 YYREEE (reference sequence). This CDR3 reads CASRRDRANGYTF. CDR3 nucleotide sequence: TGTGCCAGCAGACGGGACAGGGCGAATGGCTACACCTTC.

This sequence joins TRBV19 and TRBJ2-1; D not certain. V was clipped by 9 bases and J by 0 bases, with 15 bases between them. In germline, CDR1 is LNHDA, CDR2 SQIVND (reference sequence). This CDR3 region has 15 residues. DNA for the CDR3: TGTGCCAGCAATACACAGCCGATCTCCTACAATGAGCAGTTCTTC. It codes for CASNTQPISYNEQFF.

This chain uses TRBV5-8 with TRBJ2-2; 12 positions match TRBD2. The CDR3 has 17 residues. V was pared by 0 bases and J by 3 bases, with 3 bases of the junction left unmatched. Germline-derived CDR1 and CDR2 are SGHTS and YDEGEE. The CDR3 DNA sequence: TGTGCCAGCAGCTTGGGACTAGCGGGGGCCCACACCGGGGAGCTGTTTTTT. Its protein product is CASSLGLAGAHTGELFF.

The rearrangement uses TRBV6-1 and TRBJ2-7, with D possibly being TRBD2 (5 bases). The CDR3 totals 15 residues. In germline, CDR1 is MNHNS, CDR2 SASEGT. Trimming took 1 base from V and 11 from J, leaving 21 bases between them. The CDR3 loop is CASSEGTGRAGLEYF. The CDR3 nucleotides are TGTGCCAGCAGTGAAGGTACCGGTCGGGCGGGTCTGGAGTACTTC.

This chain connects TRBV6-5 to TRBJ2-2; D might be TRBD2 (6 bases). The CDR3 extends over 15 amino acids. The germline CDR1 and CDR2 sequences are MNHEY and SVGAGI. V shed 5 bases and J shed 7 bases, with 17 bases lying between them. This CDR3 reads CASSQLARGVGELFF. DNA for the CDR3: TGTGCCAGCAGTCAACTAGCTCGAGGTGTCGGGGAGCTGTTTTTT.

This sequence joins TRBV19 and TRBJ1-5; 10 nucleotides line up with TRBD1. This CDR3 contains 15 residues. The J segment lost 6 bases and the V segment lost 1 base, leaving 3 bases of the junction unmatched. The germline gives CDR1 LNHDA, CDR2 SQIVND (reference sequence). CDR3 region: CASSIVGTGAQPQHF. The CDR3 DNA follows: TGTGCCAGTAGTATAGTCGGGACAGGGGCTCAGCCCCAGCATTTT. The variable domain in full, completed from reference TRBV19 and TRBJ1-5, reads DGGITQSPKYLFRKEGQNVTLSCEQNLNHDAMYWYRQDPGQGLRLIYYSQIVNDFQKGDIAEGYSVSREKKESFPLTVTSAQKNPTAFYLCASSIVGTGAQPQHFGDGTRLSIL.

The J gene is TRBJ1-5, the V gene TRBV28; 7 bases are a match to TRBD1. CDR1 is MDHEN and CDR2 is SYDVKM in the germline V gene. The CDR3 covers 14 residues. With V trimmed by 6 bases and J by 6 bases, 8 bases remained unmatched. As DNA, the CDR3 is TGTGCCAGCAGCACCAGGGGGATGGGTCAGCCCCAGCATTTT. It is translated as CASSTRGMGQPQHF.

The chain is built from TRBV6-5 and TRBJ2-3; D gene ambiguous. Germline V gives CDR1 MNHEY, CDR2 SVGAGI. CDR3 length: 14 amino acids. V was pared by 4 bases and J by 0 bases, with 8 bases between. The CDR3 region has the DNA TGTGCCAGCAGTTTGGGGATTAGCACAGATACGCAGTATTTT. As protein: CASSLGISTDTQYF.

The chain employs TRBV19 and TRBJ1-1; 8 nucleotides match TRBD1. J was trimmed by 4 bases and V by 2 bases; bases with no gene match: 3. In germline, CDR1 is LNHDA, CDR2 SQIVND (reference sequence). The CDR3 length is 14 residues. The CDR3 region has the DNA TGTGCCAGTAGTATAACGACAGGGGCCACTGAAGCTTTCTTT. This codes for CASSITTGATEAFF.

The rearrangement joins TRBV2 to TRBJ1-5; D is unclear. Germline CDR1 is SNHLY and CDR2 is FYNNEI. Trimming took off 4 bases at V and 11 bases at J, with 18 bases between the two ends. The CDR3 consists of 14 residues. CDR3 coding DNA: TGTGCCAGCAGTGTTCACCCCAACGGCGTAGCCCAGCATTTT. It specifies CASSVHPNGVAQHF.

The chain uses TRBV19 and TRBJ1-4, with D perhaps matching TRBD1 (5 bases). This CDR3 has 11 residues. Germline V gene sequence: CDR1 LNHDA, CDR2 SQIVND (reference sequence). V was pared by 3 bases and J by 12 bases, with 8 bases between. This CDR3 reads CASSIGGELFF. In DNA form, the CDR3 reads TGTGCCAGTAGTATCGGAGGGGAACTGTTTTTT.

This clone came up a few times. This chain uses TRBV5-1 with TRBJ1-6; no clear D. This CDR3 is built from 12 residues. Germline-derived CDR1 and CDR2 are SGHRS and YFSETQ. Between the trimmed V and J ends, which lost 3 bases and 8 bases, there was a span of 6 bases. This CDR3 reads CASSSSDSPLHF. CDR3 nucleotides: TGCGCCAGCAGCTCCAGCGATTCACCCCTCCACTTT.

This clone was detected only once. This chain uses TRBV5-6 with TRBJ1-4, with a tentative D call TRBD1 (6 bases). The CDR3 spans 18 residues. The ends were cut back, 2 bases at V and 6 bases at J, with 23 bases in the middle. The germline V gene has CDR1 SGHDT and CDR2 YYEEEE. CDR3 sequence (DNA): TGTGCCAGCAGCTTCAACACAGGGCCGGGGGTAGAGGATGAAAAACTGTTTTTT. Translated, it gives CASSFNTGPGVEDEKLFF.

This clone was found a few times. The chain combines TRBV4-1 with TRBJ1-1; possible D gene TRBD1, 6 bases. V was clipped by 1 base and J by 4 bases, with 13 bases between them. The CDR3 spans 15 residues. Germline V gene lookup returns CDR1 MGHRA and CDR2 YSYEKL. The CDR3 sequence: CASSQAGGRTTEAFF. The CDR3, as DNA: TGCGCCAGCAGCCAAGCGGGGGGGCGGACCACTGAAGCTTTCTTT.

This chain joins TRBV10-2 and TRBJ2-2; 13 bases are a match to TRBD2. This CDR3 is built from 17 residues. Losses at the gene ends were 6 bases for V and 5 bases for J; bases not matched to a gene: 9. Germline V gene sequence: CDR1 WSHSY, CDR2 SAAADI. The DNA for the CDR3 is TGCGCCAGCAGCGAGACTAGCGGGGGGCCGGGGACCGGGGAGCTGTTTTTT. Protein product: CASSETSGGPGTGELFF.

CDR3 region: CASSLSQGVHNSPLHF. The CDR3 coding sequence is TGTGCCAGCAGCTTATCACAAGGGGTCCATAATTCACCCCTCCACTTT. This chain uses TRBV7-8 with TRBJ1-6; a possible D gene is TRBD1 (5 bases). The ends were cut back, 2 bases at V and 5 bases at J, with 13 bases in the middle. Germline CDR1 reads SGHVS; CDR2 reads FQNEAQ. The length of the CDR3 is 16 residues.

The rearrangement uses TRBV7-9 and TRBJ1-1; TRBD1 aligns across 8 bases. CDR3 length: 16 amino acids. Germline V CDR1 and CDR2: SEHNR, FQNEAQ (reference sequence). J lost 5 bases, V lost 1 base, and 9 bases had no gene match. The CDR3 here is CASSLGARGRRTEAFF. CDR3 sequence (DNA): TGTGCCAGCAGCTTAGGGGCCAGGGGGCGCCGGACTGAAGCTTTCTTT.

V gene TRBV4-3 combines with J gene TRBJ2-1; 8 nucleotides match TRBD2. V shed 3 bases and J 4 bases; nucleotides not matched to a gene: 8. CDR3 length equals 16 residues. The germline V gene encodes CDR1 LGHNA and CDR2 YSLEER. The CDR3 sequence is CASSHHLGGGYNEQFF. The CDR3 nucleotides read TGCGCCAGCAGCCACCACTTGGGCGGGGGGTACAATGAGCAGTTCTTC.

V is TRBV6-6 and J is TRBJ2-3; no clear D gene. Deletions cut 4 bases from V and 5 bases from J, with 10 bases between. CDR3 length: 13 amino acids. Germline assignment: CDR1 MNHNY and CDR2 SVGAGI (reference sequence). CDR3 in amino acids: CASSSQDGDTQYF. CDR3 sequence (DNA): TGTGCCAGCAGTTCGCAAGACGGAGATACGCAGTATTTT.

The CDR3 bases are TGTGCCAGCAGCACCGAGGGGGGCACCAACACTGAAGCTTTCTTT. This translates into CASSTEGGTNTEAFF. This chain links TRBV7-2 with TRBJ1-1; TRBD1 is a possible D gene (6 bases). V gave up 5 bases and J gave up 2 bases, with 15 bases separating them. This CDR3 spans 15 amino acids. Germline lookup yields CDR1 SGHTA and CDR2 FQGNSA.

This chain uses TRBV5-1 with TRBJ2-1, with 7 bases fitting TRBD1. CDR1 is SGHRS, CDR2 YFSETQ, per germline. Trimming removed 0 bases from V and 5 bases from J; junction bases left unmatched: 2. The CDR3 is 14 amino acids. CDR3 coding DNA: TGCGCCAGCAGCTTGGGGGACAGTAACAATGAGCAGTTCTTC. Translating it yields CASSLGDSNNEQFF.